This T cell receptor (beta chain) was recorded in a study of blood T cell repertoires in COVID-19. About the study: Samples of COVID-19 (acute and convalescent) were obtained from the United States, Italy and Spain.

Profiled with immunoSEQ multiplex PCR; TCRdb holds only in-frame clones, not every one. Found here are a few hundred thousand clones, around 86% of them singletons; the top ten hold around 2%. This TCR came from a man aged 25 to 40 who had recovered from COVID-19. The sample comprised peripheral blood.

Here the CDR3 reads CATGTARGNTIYF. The CDR3 nucleotides are TGTGCCACCGGGACAGCCCGAGGAAACACCATATATTTT. The rearrangement uses TRBV10-3 and TRBJ1-3; 7 bases map to TRBD1. The CDR3 consists of 13 residues. Germline V lookup: CDR1 ENHRY, CDR2 SYGVKD. J lost 4 bases, V lost 10 bases, and 7 bases had no gene match.